This passage covers 8 T cell receptor beta chains from one sample sequenced in a study of OX40 agonist ivuxolimab in advanced cancers. Clones were read by immunoSEQ multiplex PCR, and TCRdb kept only the in-frame ones, dropping some. The sample consists of roughly 42,000 clones, 86% of them appearing once. Specimen: CD4+ or CD8+ T cells sorted from blood, collected in a trial of the OX40 agonist ivuxolimab. These receptors were taken from an adult with an advanced solid tumor such as melanoma, head and neck, liver or kidney cancer.

This clone was seen a single time. This rearrangement joins TRBV5-1 to TRBJ1-6, with D maybe TRBD1 (5 bases). The CDR3 extends over 15 amino acids. Trimming pared 4 bases from V and 5 bases from J, leaving 13 bases between. Germline values: CDR1 SGHRS, CDR2 YFSETQ. DNA for the CDR3: TGCGCCAGCAGCCCCTGGACACCTCATAATTCACCCCTCCACTTT. Its protein is CASSPWTPHNSPLHF.

The rearrangement joins TRBV18 to TRBJ1-4; the D gene is possibly TRBD1 (5 bases). V shed 5 bases and J shed 7 bases, with 20 bases lying between them. The length of the CDR3 is 16 residues. CDR1 is KGHSH and CDR2 is LQKENI in the germline V gene. The CDR3 protein is CASSGLSGTALEKLFF. CDR3 bases: TGTGCCAGCTCAGGCCTCTCCGGGACGGCCCTTGAAAAACTGTTTTTT.

This clone was seen more than once but under ten times. J is TRBJ2-1 and V is TRBV6-1; D remains ambiguous. CDR3 length: 14 amino acids. V lost 7 bases and J lost 3, with 13 bases in between. CDR1 and CDR2 from the germline V gene are MNHNS and SASEGT. CDR3 nucleotide sequence: TGTGCCAGCATAGGCCGTCTAATCTACAATGAGCAGTTCTTC. It is translated as CASIGRLIYNEQFF.

This clone came up once. The chain is built from TRBV6-1 and TRBJ1-1; 8 nucleotides agree with TRBD1. Germline V gene data show CDR1 as MNHNS and CDR2 as SASEGT. The CDR3 is 16 residues long. With V trimmed by 4 bases and J by 1 base, 8 bases remained unmatched. In DNA, the CDR3 is TGTGCCAGCAGTGCCTGGCAGGGGGCGGCGAACACTGAAGCTTTCTTT. Translation: CASSAWQGAANTEAFF.

This clone occurred once. The J gene is TRBJ2-4, the V gene TRBV11-2, with 10 bases identical to TRBD2. Germline CDR1 is SGHAT and CDR2 is FQNNGV. The CDR3 covers 15 residues. Trimming at V came to 5 bases and at J to 8 bases, leaving 9 bases not matched to a gene. CDR3 nucleotide sequence: TGTGCCAGCAGCGACCTAGCGGGAGTGGGAGACATTCAGTACTTC. Amino acid sequence: CASSDLAGVGDIQYF. The whole variable domain, filled in from reference TRBV11-2 and TRBJ2-4, reads EAGVAQSPRYKIIEKRQSVAFWCNPISGHATLYWYQQILGQGPKLLIQFQNNGVVDDSQLPKDRFSAERLKGVDSTLKIQPAKLEDSAVYLCASSDLAGVGDIQYFGAGTRLSVL.

In this sample, this clone turned up many times. This chain uses TRBV28 with TRBJ2-1; D not resolved. CDR1 and CDR2 (germline): MDHEN, SYDVKM. V was pared by 2 bases and J by 5 bases, with 10 bases between. The CDR3 runs to 14 residues. The CDR3 DNA sequence: TGTGCCAGCAGTTTAGTGGGGTTCAACAATGAGCAGTTCTTC. Its translation is CASSLVGFNNEQFF.

The J gene is TRBJ2-7, the V gene TRBV5-4, with D uncertain. The CDR3 spans 11 residues. Trimming took off 3 bases at V and 4 bases at J, with 5 bases between the two ends. Per the germline V gene, CDR1 is SGHNT and CDR2 is YYREEE (reference sequence). The CDR3 sequence is CASSWGYEQYF. CDR3 DNA sequence: TGTGCCAGCAGCTGGGGTTACGAGCAGTACTTC.

The chain couples TRBV12-2 to TRBJ1-1. TRBV12-2 is a listed pseudogene. The CDR3 is 14 residues long. The CDR3 sequence is CASRLAGKNTEAFF. The CDR3, as DNA: TGTGCAAGTCGCTTAGCCGGGAAAAACACTGAAGCTTTCTTT.